A single sample is the source of the 22 T cell receptor beta chains below, sequenced in a study of identical twins. A single record per CDR3 protein comes from TCRdb applying MiXCR to the 5' RACE reads. The sample includes approximately 1.8 million distinct CDR3 sequences, less than 40% of them seen just once. The sample comprised cord blood. The receptors shown here come from a newborn girl in good health.

The rearrangement joins TRBV20-1 to TRBJ2-1; D is uncertain. The end of the DNA fits TRBJ2-7 better, so the J call may be wrong. Germline V gene data show CDR1 as DFQATT and CDR2 as SNEGSKA (reference sequence). The CDR3 runs 11 residues. The CDR3: CSAPLWNEQYF. CDR3 coding DNA: TGCAGTGCTCCCCTTTGGAATGAGCAGTACTTC.

In nucleotides, the CDR3 is TGCAGCGCCTGGGACGGCTACGAGCAGTACTTC. The encoded protein is CSAWDGYEQYF. The chain is built from TRBV29-1 and TRBJ2-7; D may be TRBD1 or TRBD2 (5 bases each). Trimming took 7 bases from V and 3 from J, leaving 10 bases between them. CDR1 and CDR2 (germline): SQVTM, ANQGSEA. The length of the CDR3 is 11 residues.

The rearrangement joins TRBV19 to TRBJ2-2, with 13 positions matching TRBD2. Losses at the gene ends were 0 bases for V and 6 bases for J; bases not matched to a gene: 4. This CDR3 is 17 amino acids long. Germline V gives CDR1 LNHDA, CDR2 SQIVND (reference sequence). The CDR3 here is CASSIDGLAGDAGELFF. In DNA form, the CDR3 reads TGTGCCAGTAGTATAGATGGACTAGCGGGGGACGCCGGGGAGCTGTTTTTT.

This clonotype was picked up a small number of times. This rearrangement joins TRBV2 to TRBJ1-1, with D perhaps TRBD1 (5 bases). Trimming left V 9 bases short and J 2 bases short, with 10 bases between. The CDR3 runs to 12 residues. CDR1 and CDR2 (germline): SNHLY, FYNNEI. Written as DNA, the CDR3 is TGTGCCAGTTACCGGGACAACACTGAAGCTTTCTTT. Translation gives CASYRDNTEAFF.

A few counts support this clonotype. The rearrangement joins TRBV7-2 to TRBJ2-3; 11 bases match TRBD2. The CDR3 is made up of 15 amino acids. Germline CDR1 is SGHTA and CDR2 is FQGNSA. After removal of 5 bases from V and 2 bases from J, the junction contained 3 bases not matched to a gene. In DNA form, the CDR3 reads TGTGCCAGCAGCATTAGCGGGGGGGCCACAGATACGCAGTATTTT. Translating gives CASSISGGATDTQYF.

This sequence joins TRBV5-1 and TRBJ1-1, with D unclear. CDR3 length: 13 amino acids. V lost 0 bases and J 5 bases, leaving 8 bases between the germline ends. CDR1 is SGHRS and CDR2 is YFSETQ in the germline V gene. In DNA, the CDR3 is TGCGCCAGCAGCTTGGAAGAGAGAACTGAAGCTTTCTTT. This gives the protein CASSLEERTEAFF.

This clonotype showed up just a few times. The chain carries TRBV5-1 and TRBJ2-1; the match to TRBD2 covers 7 bases. From germline, CDR1 is SGHRS and CDR2 YFSETQ. The CDR3 contains 16 residues. Losses at the gene ends were 4 bases for V and 0 bases for J; bases not matched to a gene: 7. Written as DNA, the CDR3 is TGCGCCAGCAGCCTAGCCTGGACTAGCTCCTACAATGAGCAGTTCTTC. Its protein is CASSLAWTSSYNEQFF.

The chain carries TRBV11-2 and TRBJ2-7; 11 bases fit TRBD2. The germline gives CDR1 SGHAT, CDR2 FQNNGV. Trimming cost V 5 bases and J 7 bases; bases outside gene matches: 10. This CDR3 region has 15 residues. CDR3 sequence reads: CASSTRLAGQNEQYF. CDR3 nucleotides: TGTGCCAGCAGCACCCGACTAGCGGGGCAGAATGAGCAGTACTTC.

The sample holds many counts of this clonotype. The gene calls are TRBV5-1 and TRBJ1-2; D is unclear. The V end lost 2 bases, the J end lost 3 bases, and 8 bases lay between the germline ends. CDR1 and CDR2 (germline): SGHRS, YFSETQ. The CDR3 runs to 13 residues. CDR3 residues: CASSFQLYYGYTF. Here the CDR3 DNA reads TGCGCCAGCAGCTTTCAGCTCTACTATGGCTACACCTTC.

The chain is built from TRBV3-1 and TRBJ1-4; D call uncertain. Per the germline V gene, CDR1 is LGHDT and CDR2 is YNNKEL (reference sequence). V lost 0 bases, J lost 6 bases, and 11 bases lay in between. The CDR3 has 15 amino acids. This chain's CDR3 is CASSQDAGIHEKLFF. The CDR3 DNA follows: TGTGCCAGCAGCCAAGATGCGGGGATACATGAAAAACTGTTTTTT.

There are a few counts of this clonotype. CDR3 amino acids: CASTSLWDFPSTDTQYF. For the CDR3, the DNA is TGTGCCAGCACCTCTTTGTGGGACTTCCCTAGCACAGATACGCAGTATTTT. The chain recombines TRBV11-2 with TRBJ2-3, with a tentative D call TRBD2 (6 bases). This CDR3 is built from 17 residues. With 7 bases removed from V and 0 bases from J, the gap between germline ends came to 20 bases. CDR1 and CDR2 from the germline V gene are SGHAT and FQNNGV.

The CDR3 spells CASRGGDTYNSPLHF. The DNA for the CDR3 is TGTGCCAGCAGAGGGGGGGACACCTATAATTCACCCCTCCACTTT. The chain has TRBV2 and TRBJ1-6; D is perhaps TRBD1 (6 bases). The V end was cut by 6 bases, the J end by 2 bases, with 11 bases between. CDR1 SNHLY and CDR2 FYNNEI come from the germline V gene. This CDR3 spans 15 amino acids.

The chain employs TRBV7-2 and TRBJ2-1, with 11 bases matching TRBD2. The CDR3 has 13 residues. Germline-derived CDR1 and CDR2 are SGHTA and FQGNSA. Trimming took 3 bases from V and 10 from J; bases not matched to a gene: 2. Written as DNA, the CDR3 is TGTGCCAGCAGCTTGGCTAGCGGGAGGGAGCAGTTCTTC. It codes for CASSLASGREQFF.

This clonotype was counted between two and nine times. V usage is TRBV10-3 and J usage is TRBJ2-1, with 7 nucleotides matching TRBD2. The germline V gene encodes CDR1 ENHRY and CDR2 SYGVKD. The CDR3 totals 15 residues. V shed 6 bases, J shed 4 bases, and the junction held 9 bases outside the gene matches. Here the CDR3 reads CAISRDYLTYNEQFF. As DNA, the CDR3 is TGTGCCATCAGCCGGGACTACCTCACGTACAATGAGCAGTTCTTC.

This sequence joins TRBV28 and TRBJ2-1; 7 bases are shared with TRBD1. Germline lookup yields CDR1 MDHEN and CDR2 SYDVKM. V lost 2 bases to trimming and J lost 3 bases; unmatched junction nucleotides: 1. CDR3 length equals 14 residues. Written as DNA, the CDR3 is TGTGCCAGCAGTTTAGGGACAGACTACAATGAGCAGTTCTTC. This codes for CASSLGTDYNEQFF.

This clonotype was observed a few times. This chain connects TRBV20-1 to TRBJ2-7, with D possibly called TRBD1 or TRBD2 (5 bases each). Trimming cost V 4 bases and J 0 bases, with 10 bases left between them. Germline CDR1 DFQATT, CDR2 SNEGSKA (reference sequence). The CDR3 has 13 amino acids. CDR3 amino acids: CSANRDVSYEQYF. In DNA form, the CDR3 reads TGCAGTGCTAACCGGGACGTCTCCTACGAGCAGTACTTC.

About this clonotype itself: This may be a read error, as it is one base from a much larger clone. The chain links TRBV27 to TRBJ2-4, with D unresolved. V lost 6 bases and J 8 bases, leaving 14 bases between the germline ends. CDR3 size: 13 residues. Germline V lookup: CDR1 MNHEY, CDR2 SMNVEV (reference sequence). The CDR3 protein is CASSPGRQDIQYF. CDR3 sequence (DNA): TGTGCCAGCAGCCCAGGTCGCCAAGACATTCAGTACTTC.

This chain links TRBV10-3 with TRBJ1-1; D perhaps matches TRBD1 (5 bases). The CDR3 covers 12 residues. The germline V gene encodes CDR1 ENHRY and CDR2 SYGVKD. V lost 6 bases and J 5 bases, leaving 10 bases between the germline ends. CDR3 sequence: CAIRQGWTEAFF. In nucleotides, the CDR3 is TGTGCCATCAGGCAGGGTTGGACTGAAGCTTTCTTT.

J is TRBJ2-5 and V is TRBV3-1; the match to TRBD2 covers 9 bases. J gave up 4 bases and V 6 bases, and 9 bases lay outside the gene matches. This CDR3 has 15 residues. CDR1 LGHDT and CDR2 YNNKEL come from the germline V gene (reference sequence). The CDR3 DNA reads as TGTGCCAGCAGACCCAAGTTAGCGGGAGTAGAGACCCAGTACTTC. It codes for CASRPKLAGVETQYF.

The rearrangement uses TRBV7-2 and TRBJ2-3, with D perhaps matching TRBD2 (6 bases). The CDR3 totals 16 residues. From germline, CDR1 is SGHTA and CDR2 FQGNSA. Trimming stripped 5 bases from V and 6 bases from J, with 21 bases between. The CDR3 region has the DNA TGTGCCAGCAGCCGGGGGACCGTAGGTCCCTTGGATACGCAGTATTTT. Translated, it gives CASSRGTVGPLDTQYF.

This clonotype was counted ten times or more. The V and J genes are TRBV4-2 and TRBJ2-4; D might be TRBD2 (5 bases). Looked up from germline, CDR1 is LGHNA and CDR2 is YNFKEQ. The CDR3 covers 17 residues. Trimming stripped 4 bases from V and 1 base from J, with 17 bases between. CDR3 residues: CASSPEVAGMAKNIQYF. The CDR3 nucleotides read TGTGCCAGCAGCCCCGAGGTAGCCGGGATGGCCAAAAACATTCAGTACTTC.

In the case of this clonotype: Relative to the germline gene, one junction end is altered; a read error may explain this. This CDR3 is CASITSGDSTDAQYF. The CDR3 DNA reads as TGTGCCAGCATCACTAGCGGGGATAGCACAGATGCGCAGTATTTT. The V call is TRBV12-3 or TRBV12-4, the J call TRBJ2-3, with 10 positions matching TRBD2. The CDR3 is made up of 15 amino acids.